The next 5 T cell receptor beta chains were all read from a single sample in a study of PD-L1 blockade in urothelial cancer. Libraries were prepared by immunoSEQ multiplex PCR; TCRdb keeps only in-frame clonotypes and omits some of them. The data show nearly 50,000 clones, around 85% seen once. This sample's time point: peripheral blood 6 weeks after treatment start. The sample consisted of PBMCs, taken around atezolizumab (anti-PD-L1) treatment. The receptors were sampled from a man aged 45-65 years with urothelial cancer.

CDR3 region: CSVFGGSGGTDTQYF. The CDR3 nucleotides are TGCAGCGTTTTTGGCGGGAGCGGAGGCACAGATACGCAGTATTTT. This chain links TRBV29-1 with TRBJ2-3; 7 nucleotides line up with TRBD2. V was clipped by 5 bases and J by 1 base; unmatched bases: 9. The CDR3 contains 15 residues. Germline assignment: CDR1 SQVTM and CDR2 ANQGSEA.

The chain has TRBV19 and TRBJ2-7; 10 bases match TRBD2. Trimming cost V 0 bases and J 3 bases; bases outside gene matches: 8. The CDR3 is 17 amino acids. Germline V gene sequence: CDR1 LNHDA, CDR2 SQIVND (reference sequence). The CDR3 DNA reads TGTGCCAGTAGTATAGACAGCGGGGGGGCCCAAATCTACGAGCAGTACTTC. Encoded protein: CASSIDSGGAQIYEQYF.

V gene TRBV14 combines with J gene TRBJ1-4; D gene unclear. Trimming shortened V by 1 base and J by 7 bases, and 13 bases separated the two germline ends. The CDR3 consists of 15 residues. Germline values: CDR1 SGHDN, CDR2 FVKESK. The chain's CDR3 is CASSQVRGSAEKLFF. The CDR3 region has the DNA TGTGCCAGCAGCCAAGTTAGAGGGTCGGCTGAAAAACTGTTTTTT.

This chain uses TRBV10-1 with TRBJ2-3; weak D call: TRBD1 (5 bases). Germline CDR1 WNHNN, CDR2 SYGVQD (reference sequence). Trimming left V 4 bases short and J 3 bases short, with 11 bases between. The CDR3 totals 14 residues. The CDR3 spells CASSAETETDTQYF. The CDR3 DNA is TGCGCCAGCAGTGCTGAGACAGAAACAGATACGCAGTATTTT.

J is TRBJ2-5 and V is TRBV7-2, with 7 bases aligning to TRBD1. Germline CDR1 and CDR2: SGHTA and FQGNSA. The CDR3 sequence is 15 residues long. V shed 1 base, J shed 0 bases, and the junction held 2 bases outside the gene matches. The CDR3 coding sequence is TGTGCCAGCAGCTTAGTGGGACAGAACCAAGAGACCCAGTACTTC. Encoded protein: CASSLVGQNQETQYF.